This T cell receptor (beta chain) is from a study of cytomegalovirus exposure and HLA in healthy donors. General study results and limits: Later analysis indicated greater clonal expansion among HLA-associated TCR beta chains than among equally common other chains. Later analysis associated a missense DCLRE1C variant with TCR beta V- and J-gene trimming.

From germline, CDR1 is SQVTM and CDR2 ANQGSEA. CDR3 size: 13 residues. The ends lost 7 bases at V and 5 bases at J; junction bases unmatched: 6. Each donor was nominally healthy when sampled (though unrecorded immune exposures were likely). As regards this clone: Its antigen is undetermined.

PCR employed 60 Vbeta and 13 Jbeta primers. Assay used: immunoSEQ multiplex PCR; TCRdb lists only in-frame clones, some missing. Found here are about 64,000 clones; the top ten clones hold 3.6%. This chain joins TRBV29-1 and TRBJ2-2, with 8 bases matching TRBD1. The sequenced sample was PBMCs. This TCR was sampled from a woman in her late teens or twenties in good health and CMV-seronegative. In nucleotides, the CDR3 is TGCAGCGGTAGACAGGGGCGGACCGGGGAGCTGTTTTTT. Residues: CSGRQGRTGELFF.